This T cell receptor beta chain originates from a study of tumor and adjacent non-tumor tissue in lung cancer. The template was RNA from unsorted bulk tissue. Distant lung tissue was collected more than 3 cm away from the tumor edge. Of note for this clonotype: Its antigen is as yet unknown. An end of the junction differs from the germline gene, which may be a read error.

The CDR3 has 12 residues. The V gene's germline CDR1 is DFQATT and CDR2 SNEGSKA (reference sequence). Broader study findings: Higher tumor TCR diversity was associated with shorter survival.

A modified ARM-PCR protocol with three rounds of nested PCR amplified TCRbeta. Using its own MiXCR run on the multiplex PCR reads, TCRdb lists one record per CDR3 protein. The repertoire consists of about 100,000 distinct CDR3 sequences, with 50% to 70% occurring once and the leading ten covering roughly a fifth. The clonotype was recovered from a man younger than 40 with non-small cell lung cancer. J is TRBJ2-5 and V is TRBV20-1; D may correspond to TRBD1 or TRBD2 (5 bases each). Specimen: distant non-tumor lung tissue. The CDR3 here is CSTRGVGETQYF. CDR3 nucleotides: TGCAGTACTAGAGGGGTAGGTGAGACCCAGTACTTC.